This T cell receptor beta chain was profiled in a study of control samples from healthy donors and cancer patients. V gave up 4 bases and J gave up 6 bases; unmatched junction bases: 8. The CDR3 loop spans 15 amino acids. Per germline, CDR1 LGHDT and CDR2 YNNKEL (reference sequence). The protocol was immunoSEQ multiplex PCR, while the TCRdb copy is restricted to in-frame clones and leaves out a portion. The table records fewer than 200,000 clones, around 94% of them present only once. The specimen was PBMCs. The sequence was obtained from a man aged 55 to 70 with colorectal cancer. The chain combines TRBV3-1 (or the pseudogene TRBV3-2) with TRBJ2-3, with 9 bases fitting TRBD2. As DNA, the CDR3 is TGTGCCAGCAGCCCGGGGAGGAGCGGGGGGGATACGCAGTATTTT. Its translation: CASSPGRSGGDTQYF.